A selection of T cell receptor beta chains follows, all from one sample in a study of type 1 and type 2 diabetes patients. TCRdb recomputed calls from the multiplex PCR reads with MiXCR, one row per CDR3 protein. The data hold some 250,000 distinct CDR3 sequences, with 47% observed a single time. Sequencing used peripheral blood mononuclear cells (PBMCs). Source of these receptors: a man aged 18-30 years with type 2 diabetes. Both conserved end residues are part of each CDR3. A D gene is named only where the DNA matches it firmly. Clone sizes are given selectively: once, few, many, or a class where the clone is expanded.

J gene	V gene	clone size	D gene	CDR3 DNA	CDR3 protein
TRBJ1-2	TRBV19	-	-	TGTGCCAGTAACTCCCCTAGAGGAGGGGCGCTGAACTATGGCTACACCTTC	CASNSPRGGALNYGYTF
TRBJ1-6	TRBV20-1	few	-	TGCAGTGCTAGGACTTCTTCGAATTCACCCCTCCACTTT	CSARTSSNSPLHF
TRBJ1-2	TRBV5-5	-	-	TGTGCCAGCAGGACATTTACAGGGATCAGCTACACCTTC	CASRTFTGISYTF
TRBJ2-3	TRBV20-1	few	-	TGCAGTGCTAGACTCACAGATACGCAGTATTTT	CSARLTDTQYF
TRBJ2-3	TRBV25-1	-	-	TGTGCCAGCGGGCCGACAGAAAACACAGATACGCAGTATTTT	CASGPTENTDTQYF
TRBJ1-6	TRBV30	few	-	TGTGCCTGGAGTGTAGTGGGCAATTCACCCCTCCACTTT	CAWSVVGNSPLHF
TRBJ2-7	TRBV30	many	TRBD1	TGTGCCTGGAGTGGACAGGGGATTTCCTACGAGCAGTACTTC	CAWSGQGISYEQYF
TRBJ2-2	TRBV30	-	-	TGTGCCTGGAACATACCGGGGGCGCGCGGGGAGCTGTTTTTT	CAWNIPGARGELFF
TRBJ1-5	TRBV20-1	few	-	TGCAGTGCTCGGACTGGGGACAATCAGCCCCAGCATTTT	CSARTGDNQPQHF
TRBJ2-3	TRBV18	-	-	TGTGCCAGCTCACCAGGGATGGCAGATACGCAGTATTTT	CASSPGMADTQYF
TRBJ2-7	TRBV20-1	-	-	TGCAGTGCTAGGCGGGACGGGCAGGCGAAGGCCCAGTACTTC	CSARRDGQAKAQYF
TRBJ2-5	TRBV11-2	few	-	TGTGCCAGCAGCATTTACAGCTCAGGGGAGACCCAGTACTTC	CASSIYSSGETQYF
TRBJ1-5	TRBV2	-	-	TGTGCCAGCGAGCACGAGGAGGTGAATAGCAATCAGCCCCAGCATTTT	CASEHEEVNSNQPQHF
TRBJ2-5	TRBV28	-	TRBD2	TGTGCCAGCAGTCCCTTCAGGGCGGGGGAAGGAGAGACCCAGTACTTC	CASSPFRAGEGETQYF
TRBJ2-7	TRBV20-1	-	-	TGCAGTGCTAGAGGTCCGAAGGCAGGGGTTTCCTACGAGCAGTACTTC	CSARGPKAGVSYEQYF
TRBJ1-1	TRBV2	many	-	TGTGCCAGCAGTGCGAACGGGTTACAGAACACTGAAGCTTTCTTT	CASSANGLQNTEAFF
TRBJ2-5	TRBV12-3/TRBV12-4	-	-	TGTGCCTGCACGAATGGGGGAAGCGGGCAGACCCAGTACTTC	CACTNGGSGQTQYF
TRBJ1-1	TRBV5-1	once	TRBD1	TGCGCCAGCAGCCCGGACAGGGTTCGAACTGAAGCTTTCTTT	CASSPDRVRTEAFF
TRBJ2-3	TRBV4-2	-	-	TGTGCCAGCAGCCAAGTTTCACCCGAGACTATCGGTTCAGATACGCAGTATTTT	CASSQVSPETIGSDTQYF
TRBJ1-5	TRBV6-5	-	-	TGTGCCAGCAGCCCACATAAAGAGGGCAATCAGCCCCAGCATTTT	CASSPHKEGNQPQHF
TRBJ2-6	TRBV2	-	-	TGTGCCAGCAGTGAAGGGAGGTCTGAGGCCAACGTCCTGACTTTC	CASSEGRSEANVLTF
TRBJ2-7	TRBV7-3	few	-	TGTGCCAGCAGCTTAAATAAGGCCAGCTCCTACGAGCAGTACTTC	CASSLNKASSYEQYF
TRBJ1-6	TRBV12-3/TRBV12-4	-	-	TGTGCCAACAGTTTTAACAGAAATTCACCCCTCCACTTT	CANSFNRNSPLHF
TRBJ1-2	TRBV27	-	-	TGTGCCAGCAGCTACCGGGACACCTATGGCTACACCTTC	CASSYRDTYGYTF
TRBJ1-5	TRBV30	few	-	TGTGCCTGGAGTGAGGGGGGGCCAGAGCATTTT	CAWSEGGPEHF
TRBJ2-1	TRBV6-5	-	-	TGTGCCAGCAGTTCCCGTTACAGGGTAGTGGATGAGCAGTTCTTC	CASSSRYRVVDEQFF
TRBJ2-3	TRBV11-2	once	-	TGTGCCAGCAGCACCCGGGACCCACTGGGGGGTACGCAGTATTTT	CASSTRDPLGGTQYF
TRBJ2-7	TRBV4-1	-	-	TGTGCCAGCAGCCAAGATCTAGTCTACGAGCAGTACTTC	CASSQDLVYEQYF
TRBJ2-3	TRBV20-1	few	-	TGCAGTGCGCGAGGCACGCCTAGCACAGATACGCAGTATTTT	CSARGTPSTDTQYF
TRBJ2-6	TRBV10-3	-	-	TGTACCCTGTCGCGGTCTTGGGGGTTCTCTGGGGCCAACGTCCTGACTTTC	CTLSRSWGFSGANVLTF
TRBJ1-1	TRBV5-1	few	TRBD1	TGCGCCAGCAGCACGGACAGGGATGAAGCTTTCTTT	CASSTDRDEAFF
TRBJ1-6	TRBV7-9	-	-	TGTGCCAGCAGCTTAGGGGGGGCGAGGGGCCCACCCCTCCACTTT	CASSLGGARGPPLHF
TRBJ2-3	TRBV27	-	TRBD1	TGTGCCACCGCTCGGACAGGGAGCACAGATACGCAGTATTTT	CATARTGSTDTQYF
TRBJ2-5	TRBV5-1	once	TRBD1	TGTGCCAGCAGCTCAGGGGGGACAGGGTCGTTTGGGAAAGAGACCCAGTACTTC	CASSSGGTGSFGKETQYF
TRBJ1-1	TRBV7-7	few	-	TGTGCTAGCAGCTTAGTCGAGGGGACTGAAGCTTTCTTT	CASSLVEGTEAFF
TRBJ2-7	TRBV7-2	-	-	TGTGCCAGTAGTACCATAGAAACAGCACGTGGCGAGCAGTACTTC	CASSTIETARGEQYF
TRBJ2-5	TRBV14	once	TRBD1	TGTGCCAGCAGCTTAGACGGGGGCAGGGGGCGCGAGACCCAGTACTTC	CASSLDGGRGRETQYF
TRBJ2-7	TRBV27	few	TRBD1	TGTGCCAGCAGGCCTCCGGGACAGGGATACGAGCAGTACTTC	CASRPPGQGYEQYF
TRBJ1-1	TRBV28	-	TRBD1	TGTGCCAGCAGGTCCTCCGACAGGGGGCAACGGGACACTGAAGCTTTCTTT	CASRSSDRGQRDTEAFF
TRBJ2-2	TRBV2	-	TRBD1	TGTGCCAGCAGTTCCGGGGGACAGGGTATCGGGGGGAACACTGGGGAGCTGTTTTTT	CASSSGGQGIGGNTGELFF
TRBJ1-1	TRBV19	-	TRBD1	TGTGCCACACAGGGGTCGGGGACTGAAGCTTTCTTT	CATQGSGTEAFF
TRBJ2-7	TRBV7-9	-	TRBD1	TGTGCCAGCAGCCCCCTGGGACAGGGTCTTGAGCAGTACTTC	CASSPLGQGLEQYF